A selection of T cell receptor beta chains follows, all from one sample in a study of blood T cell repertoires in COVID-19. Clones were sequenced by immunoSEQ multiplex PCR, and TCRdb holds only the in-frame ones, with some missing. Seen here are around 390,000 clones, around nine tenths observed once, and the top ten hold around 10%. Material for sequencing was PBMCs or T cells enriched from blood (not recorded which). These receptors all come from a woman in her fifties or sixties who had recovered from COVID-19. CDR3s include the opening cysteine and the closing phenylalanine or tryptophan. D genes are given only for firm matches. Rows give clone size only sometimes, using once, few, many, or a class for an expanded clone.

>TRBJ1-1|NA|NA|TRBV4-1
TGCGCCAGCAGCCAAGGTTCAGGGTGGAACACTGAAGCTTTCTTT
CASSQGSGWNTEAFF
>TRBJ1-3|NA|TRBD1|TRBV4-3
TGCGCCAGCAGCCAAAAGGCGGGGACAGGGGAAGGCACCATATATTTT
CASSQKAGTGEGTIYF
>TRBJ2-7|NA|NA|TRBV6-2/TRBV6-3
TGTGCCAGCAGTTTCGGACAGTACTACTACGAGCAGTACTTC
CASSFGQYYYEQYF
>TRBJ1-4|NA|TRBD1|TRBV18
TGTGCCAGCTCCACCTCGGGACAGGGGAATGAAAAACTGTTTTTT
CASSTSGQGNEKLFF
>TRBJ2-2|few|TRBD1|TRBV30
TGTGCCTGGAAGGTCGACAGGGGAGCCTCGAACACCGGGGAGCTGTTTTTT
CAWKVDRGASNTGELFF
>TRBJ1-2|NA|NA|TRBV27
TGTGCCAGCAGTTTATTTGCTTATGAGGGTCGCTCGACCTTC
CASSLFAYEGRSTF
>TRBJ2-2|NA|TRBD1|TRBV5-1
TGCGCCAGCAGCCCCGGGACAGGGGTAATCGGGGAGCTGTTTTTT
CASSPGTGVIGELFF
>TRBJ2-1|NA|NA|TRBV6-5
TGTGCCAGCAGGCCGGAGCTAAGTCACCCAAATGAGCAGTTCTTC
CASRPELSHPNEQFF
>TRBJ2-2|NA|NA|TRBV3-1/TRBV3-2
TGTGCCAGCAGCCAACGACAGCCGGCCGGGGAGCTGTTTTTT
CASSQRQPAGELFF
>TRBJ1-5|NA|NA|TRBV2
TGTGCCAGCCTCGAGGGGACTGGTAATCAGCCCCAGCATTTT
CASLEGTGNQPQHF
>TRBJ2-7|NA|NA|TRBV6-2/TRBV6-3
TGTGCCAGCAGTTATTCTGGGGCTAGCGACGAGCAGTACTTC
CASSYSGASDEQYF
>TRBJ1-3|NA|NA|TRBV2
TGTGCCAGCAGACCCCAGGGATCCGGAAACACCATATATTTT
CASRPQGSGNTIYF
>TRBJ1-3|NA|NA|TRBV19
TGTGCAAGTAAAAACGCGGGAAACACCATATATTTT
CASKNAGNTIYF
>TRBJ2-3|few|NA|TRBV10-3
TGTGCCATCAGTGAGCGGGATACGCAGTATTTT
CAISERDTQYF
>TRBJ1-5|NA|TRBD1|TRBV5-5
TGTGCCAGCAGCTTAAGGCAGGGGGCGTCTCTGAATCAGCCCCAGCATTTT
CASSLRQGASLNQPQHF
>TRBJ2-3|NA|TRBD1|TRBV6-1
TGTGCCAGCAGTGAGGGACAGGGGGCTCCAGATACGCAGTATTTT
CASSEGQGAPDTQYF
>TRBJ1-1|once|NA|TRBV2
TGTGCCAGCTTGTACGGGGGTCGAAACACTGAAGCTTTCTTT
CASLYGGRNTEAFF
>TRBJ2-7|NA|TRBD1|TRBV19
TGTGCCAGTAGTATGACAGGGGACGGCGAGCAGTACTTC
CASSMTGDGEQYF
>TRBJ2-1|NA|TRBD2|TRBV27
TGTGCCAGCAGTTTAGGACTAGCGGGGATAAGCTCCTACAATGAGCAGTTCTTC
CASSLGLAGISSYNEQFF
>TRBJ2-2|NA|NA|TRBV3-1/TRBV3-2
TGTGCCAGCAGCCCCACACGAACCACCGGGGAGCTGTTTTTT
CASSPTRTTGELFF
>TRBJ2-2|NA|TRBD2|TRBV28
TGTGCCAGCAGTTTATTTACGTCGGCGGGGGGGCCGGGGGAGCTGTTTTTT
CASSLFTSAGGPGELFF